These T cell receptor beta chains were read from a single sample in a study of T-cell memory formation after mild COVID-19. One entry per CDR3 protein, called by TCRdb with MiXCR from the 5' RACE reads. The sample has over 400,000 distinct CDR3 sequences, less than 25% seen once. The sequenced sample consisted of PBMCs or a T cell subset sorted from them (not recorded which). The source is an adult woman who had mild COVID-19 (a few samples of this study predate the infection). Cell type and time point are not known. CDR3s include the opening cysteine and the closing phenylalanine or tryptophan. D genes are given only for firm matches. Clone size is not always given. Where it is, it says once, few, many or a class for expanded clones.

J	V	size	D	CDR3	DNA
TRBJ2-2	TRBV4-2	-	TRBD2	CASSQAALAGSTGELFF	TGTGCCAGCAGCCAAGCGGCACTAGCGGGAAGCACCGGGGAGCTGTTTTTT
TRBJ2-3	TRBV29-1	-	-	CSVEGQGGTDTQYF	TGCAGCGTTGAAGGGCAGGGAGGCACAGATACGCAGTATTTT
TRBJ1-5	TRBV3-1	few	-	CASSSARGQTQHF	TGTGCCAGCAGCTCAGCTCGTGGGCAGACCCAGCATTTT
TRBJ2-1	TRBV5-1	-	TRBD2	CASSPGTSGSYEQFF	TGCGCCAGCAGCCCCGGGACTAGCGGGAGCTATGAGCAGTTCTTC
TRBJ1-2	TRBV12-3/TRBV12-4	-	-	CASSLVKAVPYGYTF	TGTGCCAGCAGTTTAGTCAAAGCAGTTCCCTATGGCTACACCTTC
TRBJ2-7	TRBV5-1	many	-	CASSLLGASYEQYF	TGCGCCAGCAGCTTGTTAGGGGCTTCCTACGAGCAGTACTTC
TRBJ1-4	TRBV7-9	once	-	CASSLWGSTNEKLFF	TGTGCCAGCAGCTTATGGGGTTCTACTAATGAAAAACTGTTTTTT
TRBJ2-7	TRBV4-1	once	-	CASSLWAGKTYEQYF	TGCGCCAGCAGCCTCTGGGCGGGGAAGACCTACGAGCAGTACTTC
TRBJ2-1	TRBV24-1	few	-	CATSELGHPLNEQFF	TGTGCCACCAGTGAACTGGGACACCCCCTCAATGAGCAGTTCTTC
TRBJ1-1	TRBV5-1	few	-	CASSLTTTVNTEAFF	TGCGCCAGCAGCCTTACCACCACGGTGAACACTGAAGCTTTCTTT
TRBJ2-6	TRBV5-1	-	TRBD2	CASSPSPRGGTSGANVLTF	TGCGCCAGCAGCCCCAGTCCACGGGGGGGAACGTCTGGGGCCAACGTCCTGACTTTC
TRBJ2-1	TRBV7-9	-	-	CASSIDASEQFF	TGTGCCAGCAGCATCGATGCGTCTGAGCAGTTCTTC
TRBJ2-1	TRBV7-8	few	TRBD2	CASSAYSLAGDGFF	TGTGCCAGCAGCGCCTATTCACTAGCGGGAGATGGGTTCTTC
TRBJ2-7	TRBV21-1	-	-	CASSPSDNSYEQYF	TGTGCCAGCAGTCCGTCGGACAACTCCTACGAGCAGTACTTC
TRBJ2-3	TRBV7-8	-	TRBD1	CASSYETGYGTDTQYF	TGTGCCAGCAGCTATGAGACAGGGTACGGCACAGATACGCAGTATTTT
TRBJ1-1	TRBV29-1	many	-	CSVVDRSGTEAFF	TGCAGCGTTGTCGACAGGAGCGGCACTGAAGCTTTCTTT
TRBJ2-5	TRBV7-6	-	TRBD2	CASSFHSGGMGETQYF	TGTGCCAGCAGCTTTCACTCGGGGGGGATGGGGGAGACCCAGTACTTC